This paragraph covers one T cell receptor (beta chain) sequence. Its target antigen remains unknown. No base-level quality is on record; no much larger clone is a single base apart. This entry comes from a study of blood T cell repertoires in COVID-19 (dated by TCRdb to 2018 to 2021). With regard to the full study: Samples from collaborators originated in the United States, Italy and Spain and spanned both the acute and convalescent phases of COVID-19. A de-identified subject ID, COVID-19 status, age in years and sex were almost always included in the sample metadata. The samples were drawn from two sources: the first 160 participants of the ongoing ImmuneRACE study, and 1,200 or so subjects contributed by 6 global collaborators. The prospective study material was composed of cDNA or gDNA derived from T cells, B-cell-depleted T cells, or PBMCs. The repertoires were released in a freely available public database intended as a resource for research on the immune response to SARS-CoV-2. Where available, HLA class I and class II types were obtained from metadata supplied by the sample provider rather than from assay-based typing. Subjects who had been exposed to COVID-19, were actively infected with it, or had recovered from it provided the deeply sampled blood TCRbeta repertoires that made up the dataset. Findings and caveats that apply to the study as a whole: Clinical and demographic metadata were provided uncurated, with the amount varying by source and participant.

The CDR1 and CDR2 encoded by the germline V gene are SGHRS and YFSETQ. The CDR3 starts with the cysteine, ends with the phenylalanine, and has 13 residues. The only DNA kept is the CDR3, 39 bases in frame from the first base. Relative to germline, V is 0 bases shorter and J is 9 bases shorter, with 10 bases between their ends. Collaborating institutions collected whole blood in K2EDTA tubes following their own protocols. For TCRbeta analysis, collaborators shipped samples in one of three forms: frozen whole blood, isolated PBMCs, or DNA extracted from either of those sample types. TCRbeta CDR3 regions were amplified from genomic DNA using the immunoSEQ Assay, a bias-controlled multiplex PCR. The paper's processing steps were these. Within the assay, amplification of reference gene primers was used to estimate how many nucleated cells each sample contained. To quantify the absolute abundance of each unique TCRbeta CDR3 rearrangement, sequence reads were collapsed and filtered. Productive Simpson clonality was computed per sample as the square root of Simpson's diversity index over productive rearrangements. The source is immuneACCESS, and TCRdb retained only in-frame sequences with V and J called. Part of the clones is not carried over; for the studies checked, unresolved V genes explain less than half of this, and the remainder is unexplained. V and J calls and clone size come straight from that table; D and trimming were deduced from the DNA. The sample table shows tens of thousands of clones, and over 75% are seen once. The ten largest clones capture 9.5% to 15% of the sample.

Material: peripheral blood. This clonotype was obtained from a human donor in a cohort sampled during active COVID-19. The chain links TRBV5-1 with TRBJ2-1, and possibly TRBD2, on 6 matching bases. This receptor has the CDR3 CASSLGRRGEQFF. The DNA is TGCGCCAGCAGCTTGGGGAGGAGGGGTGAGCAGTTCTTC.